This note documents a single T cell receptor (beta chain) sequence. This specimen belongs to a study of OX40 agonist ivuxolimab in advanced cancers. In the study overall: All patients had ivuxolimab intravenously every 2 weeks at 0.01 to 10 mg/kg. A mean age of approximately 58 years, range about 20 to 85, was recorded, and around 85% were male. Partial response was recorded in three patients: one hepatocellular carcinoma and two cutaneous melanoma cases.

The repertoire was sequenced with immunoSEQ multiplex PCR; TCRdb's copy has only in-frame clones and lacks some. The data contain 60,000 to 85,000 clones, around 83% of them seen just once; the ten biggest clones take up roughly 1.4%. Researchers took blood at baseline, on cycle 4 day 1, and on cycle 7 day 1. The sequences come from CD4+ or CD8+ T cells sorted from blood, collected in a trial of the OX40 agonist ivuxolimab. This TCR derives from an adult with an advanced solid tumor such as melanoma, head and neck, liver or kidney cancer.

The CDR3 here is CASSVITTLNTEAFF. The DNA for the CDR3 is TGTGCCAGCAGCGTAATTACCACACTGAACACTGAAGCTTTCTTT. The V and J genes are TRBV9 and TRBJ1-1; D not certain. The CDR3 is 15 residues long. The V and J ends lost 1 base and 0 bases respectively, with 10 bases between them. Germline assignment: CDR1 SGDLS and CDR2 YYNGEE.